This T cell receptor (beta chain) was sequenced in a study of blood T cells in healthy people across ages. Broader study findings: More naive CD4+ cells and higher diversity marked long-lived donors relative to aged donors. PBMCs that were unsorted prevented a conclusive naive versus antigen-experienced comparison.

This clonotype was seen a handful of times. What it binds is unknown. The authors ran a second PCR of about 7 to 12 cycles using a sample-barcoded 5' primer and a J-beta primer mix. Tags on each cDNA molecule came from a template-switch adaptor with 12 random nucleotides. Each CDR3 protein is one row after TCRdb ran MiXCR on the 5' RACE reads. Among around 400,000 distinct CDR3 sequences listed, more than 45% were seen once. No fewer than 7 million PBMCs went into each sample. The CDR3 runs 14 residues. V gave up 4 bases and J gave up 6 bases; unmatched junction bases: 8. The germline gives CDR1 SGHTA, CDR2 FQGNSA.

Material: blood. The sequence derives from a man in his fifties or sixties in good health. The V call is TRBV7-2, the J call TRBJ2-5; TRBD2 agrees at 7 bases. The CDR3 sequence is CASSYGGGEKTQYF. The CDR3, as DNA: TGTGCCAGCAGCTATGGGGGGGGGGAAAAGACCCAGTACTTC.